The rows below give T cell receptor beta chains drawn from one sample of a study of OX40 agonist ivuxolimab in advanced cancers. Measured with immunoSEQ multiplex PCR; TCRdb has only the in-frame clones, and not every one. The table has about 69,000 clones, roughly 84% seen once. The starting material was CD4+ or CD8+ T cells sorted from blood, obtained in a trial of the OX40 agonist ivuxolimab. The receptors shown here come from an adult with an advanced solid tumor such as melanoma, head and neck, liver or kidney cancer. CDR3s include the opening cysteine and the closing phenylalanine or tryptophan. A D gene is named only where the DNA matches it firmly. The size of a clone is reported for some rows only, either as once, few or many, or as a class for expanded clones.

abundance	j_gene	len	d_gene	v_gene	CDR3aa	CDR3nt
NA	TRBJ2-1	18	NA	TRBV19	CASSLGRLDYRAHNEQFF	TGTGCCAGTAGTTTGGGTCGTTTGGATTACAGGGCCCACAATGAGCAGTTCTTC
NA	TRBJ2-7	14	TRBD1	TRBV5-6	CASSLRQGGSEQYF	TGTGCCAGCAGCCTTAGACAGGGGGGGTCCGAGCAGTACTTC
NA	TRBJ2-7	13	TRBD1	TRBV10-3	CAINTVQGAEQYF	TGTGCCATCAACACAGTACAGGGGGCAGAGCAGTACTTC
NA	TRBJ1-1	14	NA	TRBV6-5	CASKLNGGNTEAFF	TGTGCCAGCAAGTTAAACGGAGGGAATACTGAAGCTTTCTTT
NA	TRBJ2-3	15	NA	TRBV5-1	CASSFVGRSTDTQYF	TGCGCCAGCAGCTTCGTGGGCCGCAGCACAGATACGCAGTATTTT
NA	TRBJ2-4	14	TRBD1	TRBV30	CAWSMTGGVNIQYF	TGTGCCTGGAGCATGACAGGGGGCGTAAACATTCAGTACTTC
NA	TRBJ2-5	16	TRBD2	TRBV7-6	CAGSYEAGTSGITQYF	TGTGCCGGCAGCTACGAAGCCGGGACTAGCGGTATAACCCAGTACTTC
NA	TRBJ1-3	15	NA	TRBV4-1	CASSQLRTAGNTIYF	TGCGCCAGCAGCCAGCTACGGACGGCTGGAAACACCATATATTTT
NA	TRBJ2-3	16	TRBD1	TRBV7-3	CASSGPGTGRADTQYF	TGTGCCAGCAGCGGTCCCGGGACAGGGAGGGCAGATACGCAGTATTTT
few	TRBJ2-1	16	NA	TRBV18	CASSPDAPGAANEQFF	TGTGCCAGCTCACCAGATGCCCCGGGGGCGGCCAATGAGCAGTTCTTC
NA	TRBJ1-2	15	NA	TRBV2	CASRVIAAENYGYTF	TGTGCCAGCAGGGTCATCGCCGCAGAGAACTATGGCTACACCTTC